The clone carrying this T cell receptor beta chain was seen many times. This entry belongs to a study of T cells after yellow fever vaccination. The CDR3 covers 16 residues. V was pared by 4 bases and J by 9 bases, with 14 bases of the junction left unmatched. Germline loops: CDR1 SGDLS, CDR2 YYNGEE. In making TCR cDNA, 5'RACE template switching added a universal primer site and UMIs to it. TCRdb redid the calling of the 5' RACE reads with MiXCR, one entry per CDR3 protein. The sample lists some 250,000 distinct CDR3 sequences, 6.9% occurring once. This receptor was obtained from a man aged 30 to 39 who received the YFV17D yellow fever vaccine. The chain uses TRBV9 and TRBJ2-1; 9 bases are shared with TRBD2. The sample here was CD4+ T cells sorted from PBMCs, taken 15 days after the yellow fever booster vaccination. CDR3 sequence: CASSQGSSGIGAEQFF. For the CDR3, the DNA is TGTGCCAGCAGCCAGGGGTCTAGCGGGATAGGAGCTGAGCAGTTCTTC.